This TCR beta chain was recovered during a study of Graves' ophthalmopathy and Graves' hyperthyroidism. About the research overall: Prior to any treatment, peripheral blood was collected at the time of initial diagnosis.

TCR beta CDR3 amplification used RNA transcripts. Second-round multiplex PCR came after first-round RT-PCR with HTBI primers. TCRdb processed the multiplex PCR reads anew with MiXCR; each CDR3 protein has one entry. The table has hundreds of thousands of distinct CDR3 sequences, approximately 15% seen once. A remark on this clonotype: Germline and junction disagree at one end, which may indicate a read error.

Per the germline V gene, CDR1 is LGHNT and CDR2 is FRNRAP. The CDR3 is 15 residues long. This rearrangement joins TRBV12-5 to TRBJ2-7; no clear D gene. The sequenced sample consisted of peripheral blood. The clonotype comes from a woman younger than 30 with stable Graves' hyperthyroidism. CDR3 nucleotide sequence: TGTGCTAGTGGTTTGTCAACCCTACATCCCTACGATCAGTACTTC. Translation: CASGLSTLHPYDQYF.